A selection of T cell receptor beta chains follows, all from one sample in a study of shared clonotypes between healthy human individuals. The assay was immunoSEQ multiplex PCR, and TCRdb's table has in-frame clones only and misses some. Among approximately 2.3 million clones, 93% were seen once, and the ten largest hold about 0.37%. The sample taken for sequencing was naive CD4+ T cells from PBMCs. The receptors were gathered from a man between 18 and 29 years old in good health. Some clones in this sample may be carry-over from other donors' samples. Both conserved end residues are part of each CDR3. The D gene is left open where the match is weak. A clone size is listed for some rows: how often the clone was seen (once, few, many), or a class if it is expanded.

TRBV4-1,TRBJ1-2,-,-,CASSQPPWGGDNYGYTF,TGCGCCAGCAGCCAACCCCCATGGGGAGGGGACAACTATGGCTACACCTTC
TRBV2,TRBJ1-5,TRBD1,-,CASSDNRGGNQPQHF,TGTGCCAGCAGTGATAACAGGGGTGGCAATCAGCCCCAGCATTTT
TRBV7-3,TRBJ2-2,-,once,CASSVYNTGELFF,TGTGCCAGCAGCGTATATAACACCGGGGAGCTGTTTTTT
TRBV5-1,TRBJ2-5,-,-,CASSFAEETQYF,TGCGCCAGCAGCTTCGCTGAAGAGACCCAGTACTTC
TRBV5-4,TRBJ2-3,-,-,CASSLEGTDTQYF,TGTGCCAGCAGCTTGGAAGGAACAGATACGCAGTATTTT
TRBV5-1,TRBJ2-1,-,-,CASSLVTYNEQFF,TGCGCCAGCAGCTTGGTTACCTACAATGAGCAGTTCTTC
TRBV10-1,TRBJ2-7,-,-,CASSGGTGGGAYEQYF,TGCGCCAGCAGTGGCGGTACGGGCGGCGGTGCCTACGAGCAGTACTTC
TRBV5-6,TRBJ1-4,TRBD1,-,CASSSQGGSLLEKLFF,TGTGCCAGCAGCTCCCAGGGGGGCAGCCTTTTGGAAAAACTGTTTTTT
TRBV5-1,TRBJ2-1,-,-,CASSLDPRAENEQFF,TGCGCCAGCAGCTTGGATCCCAGGGCTGAGAATGAGCAGTTCTTC
TRBV27,TRBJ1-2,-,-,CASSLSAGSGYTF,TGTGCCAGCAGTTTATCAGCCGGGAGCGGCTACACCTTC
TRBV15,TRBJ1-3,-,-,CATSRDKGISGNTIYF,TGTGCCACCAGCAGAGATAAAGGGATCTCTGGAAACACCATATATTTT
TRBV28,TRBJ2-7,TRBD2,-,CASSLEASGFSYEQYF,TGTGCCAGCAGTTTAGAGGCTAGCGGGTTCTCCTACGAGCAGTACTTC
TRBV28,TRBJ1-1,TRBD1,-,CASSTVPGQTGKAFF,TGTGCCAGCAGTACCGTACCGGGACAGACGGGGAAAGCTTTCTTT
TRBV7-2,TRBJ2-7,TRBD2,-,CASSFLLAGYEQYF,TGTGCCAGCAGCTTTTTACTAGCGGGATACGAGCAGTACTTC
TRBV5-6,TRBJ2-1,-,-,CASSLYVPTHEQFF,TGTGCCAGCAGCTTGTATGTGCCTACGCATGAGCAGTTCTTC
TRBV6-5,TRBJ1-1,TRBD1,-,CASRIPGQGGTEAFF,TGTGCCAGCAGAATACCGGGACAGGGAGGCACTGAAGCTTTCTTT
TRBV5-1,TRBJ1-4,TRBD1,-,CASSSITGAEGEKLFF,TGCGCCAGCAGCTCAATCACAGGGGCAGAAGGTGAAAAACTGTTTTTT
TRBV6-6,TRBJ1-2,-,-,CASSYSGSSYGYTF,TGTGCCAGCAGTTACTCGGGCAGTAGCTATGGCTACACCTTC
TRBV5-1,TRBJ2-1,-,-,CASSFINEQFF,TGCGCCAGCAGCTTCATCAATGAGCAGTTCTTC
TRBV28,TRBJ1-5,-,once,CASSSGRPNQPQHF,TGTGCCAGCAGTTCTGGCAGGCCCAATCAGCCCCAGCATTTT
TRBV9,TRBJ1-2,-,-,CASSVDAAPSYGYTF,TGTGCCAGCAGCGTAGATGCGGCCCCTAGTTATGGCTACACCTTC
TRBV7-2,TRBJ1-1,-,-,CASSLLNTNTEAFF,TGTGCCAGCAGCTTATTAAATACGAACACTGAAGCTTTCTTT
TRBV15,TRBJ1-2,-,-,CATSQDIPGHGYTF,TGTGCCACCAGCCAGGACATCCCCGGACATGGCTACACCTTC
TRBV28,TRBJ2-3,TRBD1,-,CASSPRQGRGTDTQYF,TGTGCCAGCAGTCCACGACAGGGGCGAGGCACAGATACGCAGTATTTT
TRBV30,TRBJ1-1,-,-,CAWTLVSEAFF,TGTGCCTGGACTCTGGTGTCGGAAGCTTTCTTT
TRBV7-9,TRBJ2-5,-,-,CASSFLGSAETQYF,TGTGCCAGCAGCTTTTTAGGGTCCGCGGAGACCCAGTACTTC
TRBV7-8,TRBJ1-1,TRBD1,-,CASSWSGGLNTEAFF,TGTGCCAGCAGCTGGTCAGGGGGTTTGAACACTGAAGCTTTCTTT
TRBV29-1,TRBJ2-7,-,-,CSAAGQSRDPYEQYF,TGCAGCGCCGCCGGCCAGAGCCGGGATCCCTACGAGCAGTACTTC
TRBV29-1,TRBJ2-3,TRBD2,-,CSVAGLAGRTDTQYF,TGCAGCGTGGCGGGACTAGCGGGACGCACAGATACGCAGTATTTT